The T cell receptor (beta chain) under discussion was sequenced for a study of shared clonotypes between healthy human individuals (dated by TCRdb to 2020 to 2021). Notes on the research overall: The cohort comprised a couple of women and a few men aged 18 to 49 years. The study deeply sequenced blood TCR repertoires of five healthy adults to estimate repertoire size and the extent of clonotype sharing between individuals. To increase sequencing depth and limit assay-specific biases, different laboratories used diverse techniques to prepare libraries and sequence TCR repertoires. For each donor, CD4 naive and CD4 memory were each given three plates, CD8 naive was given two plates, and CD8 memory was given one plate. Per donor, leukapheresis produced somewhere between about 0.94 and 9 billion PBMCs.

The CDR3 numbers 11 residues from cysteine through phenylalanine. The only DNA kept is the CDR3, 33 bases in frame from the first base. Taken from the germline V gene (reference sequence), the CDR1 and CDR2 loops are DFQATT and SNEGSKA. TCR CDR3 regions were amplified from genomic DNA by multiplex PCR using the deep immunoSEQ assay. Extracted genomic DNA from each cell subset was spread evenly across all wells of several immunoSEQ 96-well plates, with each plate serving as a replicate. For sorted subsets, approximately 190 ng genomic DNA, equal to some 28,000 T cell genomes, was loaded into each replicate PCR. Purified libraries were measured with a Qubit 3.0 fluorometer, size-checked on a Bioanalyzer 2100, and measured again with the KAPA Library Quantification kit. Every immunoSEQ 96-well plate was sequenced on a separate single-read 150-cycle Illumina NextSeq 550 flow cell. In the source study's methods: Because the immunoSEQ output held only junctional sequences and lacked quality scores, the filtering could not match the filtering applied to full-length reads. Sequences were annotated with PyIR, a Python wrapper for IgBLAST v1.9, using IMGT germline references to assign V/J genes and CDR3. Reads with weak V/J assignments (E-value above 1e-6), missing CDR3, stop codons, out-of-frame junctions, or ambiguous translated residues were removed. V3J clonotypes were defined as sequences sharing the same inferred V gene, J gene, and CDR3 amino acid sequence. The percentage overlap between two repertoires was calculated by dividing the number of shared unique clonotypes by the size of the smaller repertoire. Richness of each repertoire was evaluated using RTK rarefaction, the Chao1 estimator, and Recon v2.1 estimates of unobserved clonotypes. For all TCRbeta clonotypes obtained by the gDNA method from several donors, generation probabilities were computed with OLGA. Not all clones reach the TCRdb copy of this immuneACCESS table, which keeps in-frame sequences only. Checked studies attribute under half of the gap to unresolved V genes and leave the rest unexplained. Clone size and V and J calls were adopted from that table, with D and trimming inferred from the DNA. This sample comprises roughly 700,000 clones, approximately 79% of them detected only once. The ten largest clonotypes hold around 1.6% of the sample.

Points on this clone: Which antigen it targets is not known. Qualities for individual bases were not recorded, and no much larger clone is one base off.

Paper-wide results and their limitations: Pairwise subsampling led to the expectation that sequencing depth would affect the degree of clonotype sharing among donors. Even with the large sequencing depth, rarefaction of the sorted-subset datasets indicated that sequencing was incomplete. Sampling was limited to blood, and TCR repertoires in tissue likely differ from TCR repertoires in blood. Larger estimated clonotype richness was generally found for naive subsets than for memory subsets. Clonotypes shared by all four sorted-subset donors showed higher generation probabilities than non-shared clonotypes. Sharing across a handful of donors was observed for approximately 5% of naive CD4, over 3% of naive CD8, 2.3% of memory CD4, and around 0.42% of memory CD8 clonotypes. The genetic and exposure-history diversity represented was limited by the small number of donors.

Healthy HIV-negative adults with no recently reported acute infections or vaccinations were included as donors. Every donor was a Caucasian adult living in Nashville, Tennessee, USA. CD4+ T cells were enriched by magnetic negative selection, after which naive cells were positively selected on CD45RA and the negative fraction was taken as the memory subset. After blood collection by leukapheresis, PBMCs were isolated using Ficoll-Histopaque density gradient centrifugation and then cryopreserved in the vapor phase of liquid nitrogen. Analytical flow cytometry was used to check the purity and quantity of each magnetically sorted T cell population. Each sorted fraction had its genomic DNA isolated and then quantified by UV absorbance on a Nanodrop 2000c.

Sequencing was done on a sample of memory CD4+ T cells sorted from blood. The sample's cell subset or site, from its label and the paper: CD45RA-negative fraction. The receptor's source is a woman aged 25 to 39 in good health. The chain couples TRBV20-1 to TRBJ2-5; 9 central bases correspond to TRBD1. The end of the DNA fits TRBJ2-7 better, so the J call may be wrong. The CDR3 here reads CRVDRGYEQYF. Here is the DNA: TGCAGGGTGGACAGGGGCTACGAGCAGTACTTC.